This passage covers 11 T cell receptor beta chains from one sample sequenced in a study of blood T cell repertoires in COVID-19. TCRdb's table, derived via immunoSEQ multiplex PCR, lists solely in-frame clones and lacks some. This sample has approximately 220,000 clones, with over 70% found just once. The sample taken for sequencing was peripheral blood. The receptors were gathered from a man aged 40-50 years with acute or convalescent COVID-19.

This clone occurred once. The chain carries TRBV7-9 and TRBJ2-7, with a tentative D call TRBD2 (5 bases). CDR3 size: 14 residues. Germline CDR1 SEHNR, CDR2 FQNEAQ (reference sequence). V gave up 0 bases and J gave up 6 bases, with 12 bases separating them. This CDR3 reads CASSLARARSEQYF. The CDR3 DNA reads TGTGCCAGCAGCTTAGCGAGGGCCCGAAGCGAGCAGTACTTC.

The chain employs TRBV19 and TRBJ2-1, with 10 bases aligning to TRBD2. Germline V gene sequence: CDR1 LNHDA, CDR2 SQIVND (reference sequence). This CDR3 is built from 17 residues. Losses at the gene ends were 3 bases for V and 10 bases for J; bases not matched to a gene: 15. CDR3 region: CASSMNPGLAGAGEQFF. CDR3 coding DNA: TGTGCCAGTAGTATGAACCCCGGGCTAGCGGGAGCAGGCGAGCAGTTCTTC.

The chain uses TRBV5-1 and TRBJ2-5; perhaps TRBD1 as D (5 bases). Germline lookup yields CDR1 SGHRS and CDR2 YFSETQ. CDR3 length: 13 residues. The V end lost 1 base, the J end lost 2 bases, and 6 bases lay between the germline ends. The CDR3 protein is CASSLSGQETQYF. Here the CDR3 DNA reads TGCGCCAGCAGCTTGTCAGGGCAAGAGACCCAGTACTTC.

V usage is TRBV5-5 and J usage is TRBJ2-1; TRBD1 aligns across 8 bases. V lost 0 bases to trimming and J lost 5 bases; unmatched junction nucleotides: 1. This CDR3 is 14 amino acids long. CDR1 SGHKS and CDR2 YYEKEE come from the germline V gene (reference sequence). The CDR3 spells CASSLGTGHNEQFF. CDR3 in DNA: TGTGCCAGCAGCTTGGGGACAGGGCACAATGAGCAGTTCTTC.

J is TRBJ2-3 and V is TRBV5-4; maybe TRBD2 (6 bases). Between the trimmed V and J ends, which lost 0 bases and 5 bases, there was a span of 16 bases. Germline V lookup: CDR1 SGHNT, CDR2 YYREEE (reference sequence). CDR3 length: 16 residues. The CDR3 nucleotides are TGTGCCAGCAGCTTGGGCCTACTAGCTAAGGGAGATACGCAGTATTTT. Translating it yields CASSLGLLAKGDTQYF.

As DNA, the CDR3 is TGTGCCAGCAGCTCAGCGGGAGGTCTCATTCAGGGTGAGCAGTTCTTC. Its translation is CASSSAGGLIQGEQFF. V is TRBV11-3 and J is TRBJ2-1; 9 bases fit TRBD2. The CDR3 contains 16 residues. J gave up 9 bases and V 4 bases, and 13 bases lay outside the gene matches. Per the germline V gene, CDR1 is SGHNT and CDR2 is YENEEA.

CDR3 loop: CASSATGARGYEQYF. In DNA form, the CDR3 reads TGTGCCAGCAGCGCAACAGGGGCTAGGGGCTACGAGCAGTACTTC. The chain uses TRBV9 and TRBJ2-7, with TRBD1 identical over 7 bases. CDR1 SGDLS and CDR2 YYNGEE come from the germline V gene. CDR3 length: 15 amino acids. The V gene end was trimmed by 3 bases and the J gene end by 3 bases; junction bases not matched to a gene: 9. The full variable domain, in which reference TRBV9 and TRBJ2-7 provide the parts outside the CDR3, is DSGVTQTPKHLITATGQRVTLRCSPRSGDLSVYWYQQSLDQGLQFLIQYYNGEERAKGNILERFSAQQFPDLHSELNLSSLELGDSALYFCASSATGARGYEQYFGPGTRLTVT.

The CDR3: CASSPGLAGSYEQYF. The CDR3 nucleotides read TGCGCCAGCAGCCCTGGACTAGCGGGATCCTACGAGCAGTACTTC. The chain is built from TRBV4-1 and TRBJ2-7; 12 positions agree with TRBD2. Germline V gives CDR1 MGHRA, CDR2 YSYEKL. Germline trimming cut 4 bases from V and 1 base from J; bases unmatched to any gene: 2. CDR3 length: 15 residues.

The V call is TRBV15, the J call TRBJ1-2, with 7 positions matching TRBD1. Germline V CDR1 and CDR2: LNHNV, YYDKDF (reference sequence). The junction had 7 bases not matched to a gene; V was cut back by 11 bases and J by 4 bases. The CDR3 sequence is 12 residues long. The DNA for the CDR3 is TGTGCCTCTTCCCGGGACAGCTATGGCTACACCTTC. Protein: CASSRDSYGYTF. The entire variable domain, with the rest obtained from reference TRBV15 and TRBJ1-2, is as follows: DAMVIQNPRYQVTQFGKPVTLSCSQTLNHNVMYWYQQKSSQAPKLLFHYYDKDFNNEADTPDNFQSRRPNTSFCFLDIRSPGLGDTAMYLCASSRDSYGYTFGSGTRLTVV.

The chain uses TRBV4-1 and TRBJ2-7; possibly TRBD2 for D (5 bases). Per the germline V gene, CDR1 is MGHRA and CDR2 is YSYEKL. The CDR3 spans 13 residues. Trimming left V 0 bases short and J 4 bases short, with 7 bases between. This CDR3 is CASSQDRGYEQYF. DNA of the CDR3: TGCGCCAGCAGCCAAGATCGAGGGTACGAGCAGTACTTC.

J is TRBJ2-2 and V is TRBV15; D ambiguous. CDR3 length equals 14 residues. Trimming removed 2 bases at V and 3 bases at J, with 7 bases between. Germline loops: CDR1 LNHNV, CDR2 YYDKDF (reference sequence). This chain's CDR3 is CATSRLEDTGELFF. In DNA form, the CDR3 reads TGTGCCACCAGCAGACTAGAGGACACCGGGGAGCTGTTTTTT.